The rows below give T cell receptor beta chains drawn from one sample of a study of shared clonotypes between healthy human individuals. Produced via immunoSEQ multiplex PCR; TCRdb's table is partial and in-frame only. The sample carries about 2.1 million clones, approximately 94% recorded once. Sequenced sample: naive CD8+ T cells from PBMCs. Receptor source: a man younger than 35 in good health. Some clones in this sample may be carry-over from other donors' samples. Both conserved end residues are part of each CDR3. The order of the fields is clone size, D gene, J gene, V gene, CDR3 length, CDR3 DNA, CDR3 protein. A D gene is named only where the DNA matches it firmly. A row's size may be missing; if present it is once, few, many or a size class.

clone_size: -
d_call: -
j_call: TRBJ1-2
v_call: TRBV10-3
cdr3_length: 17
cdr3_nt: TGTGCCATCAGTGAGTCCGATAGAGCAGAAACCTACTATGGCTACACCTTC
cdr3_aa: CAISESDRAETYYGYTF

clone_size: -
d_call: -
j_call: TRBJ2-3
v_call: TRBV9
cdr3_length: 14
cdr3_nt: TGTGCCAGCAGCGAAGAGGGCCGAGGAGATACGCAGTATTTT
cdr3_aa: CASSEEGRGDTQYF

clone_size: -
d_call: -
j_call: TRBJ2-7
v_call: TRBV4-1
cdr3_length: 15
cdr3_nt: TGCGCCAGCAGCCTGGGGTCAGGGGGAGGCTACGAGCAGTACTTC
cdr3_aa: CASSLGSGGGYEQYF

clone_size: -
d_call: -
j_call: TRBJ2-2
v_call: TRBV5-1
cdr3_length: 14
cdr3_nt: TGCGCCAGCAGCCCCCCTGGGGTCACCGGGGAGCTGTTTTTT
cdr3_aa: CASSPPGVTGELFF

clone_size: -
d_call: TRBD2
j_call: TRBJ2-3
v_call: TRBV28
cdr3_length: 15
cdr3_nt: TGTGCCAGCAGCCTCGGGACTAGCGGCACAGATACGCAGTATTTT
cdr3_aa: CASSLGTSGTDTQYF

clone_size: -
d_call: -
j_call: TRBJ1-2
v_call: TRBV4-1
cdr3_length: 16
cdr3_nt: TGCGCCAGCAGCCAGAACCCCGGGACGGAGGCCTATGGCTACACCTTC
cdr3_aa: CASSQNPGTEAYGYTF

clone_size: -
d_call: -
j_call: TRBJ2-1
v_call: TRBV7-9
cdr3_length: 14
cdr3_nt: TGTGCCAGCAGCTTGATAGGACCACTTAATGAGCAGTTCTTC
cdr3_aa: CASSLIGPLNEQFF

clone_size: -
d_call: TRBD2
j_call: TRBJ2-3
v_call: TRBV7-9
cdr3_length: 16
cdr3_nt: TGTGCCAGCAGCTTTGGGACTAGCGAAAGCACAGATACGCAGTATTTT
cdr3_aa: CASSFGTSESTDTQYF

clone_size: -
d_call: -
j_call: TRBJ2-1
v_call: TRBV5-1
cdr3_length: 16
cdr3_nt: TGCGCCAGCAGCTTGGAGGGTCCTCCTGGCTACAATGAGCAGTTCTTC
cdr3_aa: CASSLEGPPGYNEQFF

clone_size: -
d_call: -
j_call: TRBJ2-3
v_call: TRBV6-5
cdr3_length: 14
cdr3_nt: TGTGCCAGCAGTTATATTCCAGACACAGATACGCAGTATTTT
cdr3_aa: CASSYIPDTDTQYF

clone_size: -
d_call: TRBD1
j_call: TRBJ1-3
v_call: TRBV4-1
cdr3_length: 18
cdr3_nt: TGCGCCAGCAGCCAAGATTGGGGGACAGCTGATTCTGGAAACACCATATATTTT
cdr3_aa: CASSQDWGTADSGNTIYF

clone_size: -
d_call: -
j_call: TRBJ2-7
v_call: TRBV7-3
cdr3_length: 14
cdr3_nt: TGTGCCAGCAGCTCCGAGGACGGCTCCTACGAGCAGTACTTC
cdr3_aa: CASSSEDGSYEQYF

clone_size: -
d_call: TRBD1
j_call: TRBJ2-3
v_call: TRBV9
cdr3_length: 16
cdr3_nt: TGTGCCAGCAGCGTTGACAGGGGGATAGGCACAGATACGCAGTATTTT
cdr3_aa: CASSVDRGIGTDTQYF

clone_size: -
d_call: -
j_call: TRBJ2-7
v_call: TRBV6-1
cdr3_length: 13
cdr3_nt: TGTGCCAGCTCCGGGACAAGTCCCTACGAGCAGTACTTC
cdr3_aa: CASSGTSPYEQYF

clone_size: -
d_call: -
j_call: TRBJ2-3
v_call: TRBV29-1
cdr3_length: 13
cdr3_nt: TGCAGCGCGGGCCCCGGGGAAACAGATACGCAGTATTTT
cdr3_aa: CSAGPGETDTQYF

clone_size: -
d_call: TRBD1
j_call: TRBJ1-1
v_call: TRBV11-2
cdr3_length: 15
cdr3_nt: TGTGCCAGCAGCTTAGCCAGGGGGCGAAACACTGAAGCTTTCTTT
cdr3_aa: CASSLARGRNTEAFF

clone_size: -
d_call: TRBD1
j_call: TRBJ2-1
v_call: TRBV27
cdr3_length: 17
cdr3_nt: TGTGCCAGCAGTTTATCCGCCGGGACAGGCGCCTACAATGAGCAGTTCTTC
cdr3_aa: CASSLSAGTGAYNEQFF

clone_size: -
d_call: -
j_call: TRBJ1-4
v_call: TRBV4-1
cdr3_length: 14
cdr3_nt: TGCGCCAGCAGCCCCCAGGGCAGGGCCGAAAAACTGTTTTTT
cdr3_aa: CASSPQGRAEKLFF

clone_size: -
d_call: -
j_call: TRBJ2-5
v_call: TRBV9
cdr3_length: 14
cdr3_nt: TGTGCCAGCAGCTCCCGACGGGACCAAGAGACCCAGTACTTC
cdr3_aa: CASSSRRDQETQYF

clone_size: -
d_call: -
j_call: TRBJ2-2
v_call: TRBV7-9
cdr3_length: 12
cdr3_nt: TGTGCCAGCAGCCGAGGGGGCGGGGAGCTGTTTTTT
cdr3_aa: CASSRGGGELFF

clone_size: -
d_call: -
j_call: TRBJ2-3
v_call: TRBV7-9
cdr3_length: 15
cdr3_nt: TGTGCCAGCAGAAAGATCGGGACTAGCACAGATACGCAGTATTTT
cdr3_aa: CASRKIGTSTDTQYF

clone_size: -
d_call: TRBD2
j_call: TRBJ2-1
v_call: TRBV6-1
cdr3_length: 15
cdr3_nt: TGTGCCAGCAGTGAACTGGCGGGAGGGGACAATGAGCAGTTCTTC
cdr3_aa: CASSELAGGDNEQFF

clone_size: -
d_call: -
j_call: TRBJ1-1
v_call: TRBV29-1
cdr3_length: 10
cdr3_nt: TGCAGCGCTGGGGGCCCTGAAGCTTTCTTT
cdr3_aa: CSAGGPEAFF

clone_size: -
d_call: -
j_call: TRBJ2-3
v_call: TRBV27
cdr3_length: 14
cdr3_nt: TGTGCCAGCAGTTTAACAGGGCTGCGAGATACGCAGTATTTT
cdr3_aa: CASSLTGLRDTQYF

clone_size: -
d_call: -
j_call: TRBJ2-2
v_call: TRBV7-3
cdr3_length: 13
cdr3_nt: TGTGCCAGCACCCTCTCCAAATCCGGGGAGCTGTTTTTT
cdr3_aa: CASTLSKSGELFF

clone_size: -
d_call: -
j_call: TRBJ2-7
v_call: TRBV28
cdr3_length: 16
cdr3_nt: TGTGCCAGCAGTCCACGAAGAGGGCCCATGGACTACGAGCAGTACTTC
cdr3_aa: CASSPRRGPMDYEQYF

clone_size: -
d_call: -
j_call: TRBJ2-5
v_call: TRBV28
cdr3_length: 14
cdr3_nt: TGTGCCAGCAGTTTAAGTCCGCGTACGGGGACCCAGTACTTC
cdr3_aa: CASSLSPRTGTQYF

clone_size: -
d_call: -
j_call: TRBJ1-2
v_call: TRBV5-4
cdr3_length: 15
cdr3_nt: TGTGCCAGCAGCTCTCGGGGGGTCTGGGACTATGGCTACACCTTC
cdr3_aa: CASSSRGVWDYGYTF

clone_size: once
d_call: -
j_call: TRBJ1-5
v_call: TRBV6-1
cdr3_length: 15
cdr3_nt: TGTGCCAGCAGTGAAGCGGGGGGGGGCAATCAGCCCCAGCATTTT
cdr3_aa: CASSEAGGGNQPQHF

clone_size: -
d_call: TRBD1
j_call: TRBJ1-2
v_call: TRBV5-1
cdr3_length: 15
cdr3_nt: TGCGCCAGCAGCTTAGCCGGGACAGGGATGAATGGCTACACCTTC
cdr3_aa: CASSLAGTGMNGYTF

clone_size: -
d_call: -
j_call: TRBJ1-1
v_call: TRBV6-6
cdr3_length: 15
cdr3_nt: TGTGCCAGCAGTTACTCCCCGGGCCTGAACACTGAAGCTTTCTTT
cdr3_aa: CASSYSPGLNTEAFF

clone_size: -
d_call: -
j_call: TRBJ1-2
v_call: TRBV7-9
cdr3_length: 12
cdr3_nt: TGTGCCAGCAGCGACGATGGCTATGGCTACACCTTC
cdr3_aa: CASSDDGYGYTF

clone_size: -
d_call: TRBD1
j_call: TRBJ2-3
v_call: TRBV15
cdr3_length: 15
cdr3_nt: TGTGCCACCAGCAGTACAGGGGGCTTCGCAGATACGCAGTATTTT
cdr3_aa: CATSSTGGFADTQYF

clone_size: -
d_call: TRBD1
j_call: TRBJ2-7
v_call: TRBV11-3
cdr3_length: 19
cdr3_nt: TGTGCCAGCAGCTCAAGGACAGGGTCGATTGGCGGACGTGTGTACGAGCAGTACTTC
cdr3_aa: CASSSRTGSIGGRVYEQYF

clone_size: once
d_call: -
j_call: TRBJ2-1
v_call: TRBV9
cdr3_length: 16
cdr3_nt: TGTGCCAGCAGCGTAGGGGGCATAAATTCCTACAATGAGCAGTTCTTC
cdr3_aa: CASSVGGINSYNEQFF

clone_size: -
d_call: -
j_call: TRBJ2-5
v_call: TRBV13
cdr3_length: 15
cdr3_nt: TGTGCCAGCAGCCCTCCTTTGGGGGGAAGGGAGACCCAGTACTTC
cdr3_aa: CASSPPLGGRETQYF

clone_size: -
d_call: TRBD2
j_call: TRBJ2-7
v_call: TRBV2
cdr3_length: 15
cdr3_nt: TGTGCCAGCAGTGATGGGACTAGCGGGCCCTACGAGCAGTACTTC
cdr3_aa: CASSDGTSGPYEQYF

clone_size: once
d_call: -
j_call: TRBJ1-2
v_call: TRBV6-5
cdr3_length: 13
cdr3_nt: TGTGCCAGCAGGGCGAGGGCGGTGGGGGGCCTACACTTC
cdr3_aa: CASRARAVGGLHF

clone_size: few
d_call: TRBD1
j_call: TRBJ1-1
v_call: TRBV29-1
cdr3_length: 13
cdr3_nt: TGCAGCGTAACCGGGACAGAGAACACTGAAGCTTTCTTT
cdr3_aa: CSVTGTENTEAFF

clone_size: -
d_call: TRBD1
j_call: TRBJ2-3
v_call: TRBV4-2
cdr3_length: 14
cdr3_nt: TGTGCCAGCAGCCATGGACAGGAGCCCGATACGCAGTATTTT
cdr3_aa: CASSHGQEPDTQYF

clone_size: once
d_call: TRBD1
j_call: TRBJ2-2
v_call: TRBV9
cdr3_length: 15
cdr3_nt: TGTGCCAGCAGCACGTGGGACAGCTACACCGGGGAGCTGTTTTTT
cdr3_aa: CASSTWDSYTGELFF

clone_size: -
d_call: TRBD1
j_call: TRBJ1-2
v_call: TRBV27
cdr3_length: 15
cdr3_nt: TGTGCCAGCAGTTCCGACCTGACAGGGTCATATGGCTACACCTTC
cdr3_aa: CASSSDLTGSYGYTF

clone_size: -
d_call: -
j_call: TRBJ2-1
v_call: TRBV15
cdr3_length: 16
cdr3_nt: TGTGCCACCAGCAGAGATCAGGGTAGGGGATACAATGAGCAGTTCTTC
cdr3_aa: CATSRDQGRGYNEQFF

clone_size: once
d_call: -
j_call: TRBJ2-5
v_call: TRBV7-9
cdr3_length: 13
cdr3_nt: TGTGCCAGCAGCCCCGCTGGGTGGGAGACCCAGTACTTC
cdr3_aa: CASSPAGWETQYF

clone_size: -
d_call: -
j_call: TRBJ2-7
v_call: TRBV27
cdr3_length: 13
cdr3_nt: TGTGCCAGCAGTTTAGGCGGGTCCTACGAGCAGTACTTC
cdr3_aa: CASSLGGSYEQYF

clone_size: few
d_call: -
j_call: TRBJ1-4
v_call: TRBV9
cdr3_length: 14
cdr3_nt: TGTGCCAGCAGCGTACAGGGAGTGAGTGAAAAACTGTTTTTT
cdr3_aa: CASSVQGVSEKLFF

clone_size: -
d_call: -
j_call: TRBJ2-1
v_call: TRBV23-1
cdr3_length: 16
cdr3_nt: TGCGCCCGCGGACTCGGGACGGATTGTACCTACAATGAGCAGTTCTTC
cdr3_aa: CARGLGTDCTYNEQFF

clone_size: -
d_call: -
j_call: TRBJ2-1
v_call: TRBV7-9
cdr3_length: 14
cdr3_nt: TGTGCCAGCAGCCCCCCTGGGGACCCTTATGAGCAGTTCTTC
cdr3_aa: CASSPPGDPYEQFF

clone_size: -
d_call: -
j_call: TRBJ2-1
v_call: TRBV28
cdr3_length: 18
cdr3_nt: TGTGCCAGGGCGAAATCATGGGGCTCGCCGAGTATAAGAAATGAGCAGTTCTTC
cdr3_aa: CARAKSWGSPSIRNEQFF

clone_size: -
d_call: TRBD2
j_call: TRBJ2-1
v_call: TRBV19
cdr3_length: 14
cdr3_nt: TGTGCCAGTAGTTCTAGCGGGCTCTACAATGAGCAGTTCTTC
cdr3_aa: CASSSSGLYNEQFF

clone_size: -
d_call: -
j_call: TRBJ2-5
v_call: TRBV13
cdr3_length: 16
cdr3_nt: TGTGCCAGCAGCTTCCGAAAGGGATGGGCCCAAGAGACCCAGTACTTC
cdr3_aa: CASSFRKGWAQETQYF

clone_size: -
d_call: -
j_call: TRBJ1-5
v_call: TRBV19
cdr3_length: 13
cdr3_nt: TGTGCCAGTAGTATCGGCGGGAATAGACCCCAGCATTTT
cdr3_aa: CASSIGGNRPQHF

clone_size: -
d_call: -
j_call: TRBJ1-1
v_call: TRBV19
cdr3_length: 14
cdr3_nt: TGTGCCAGCCGCGGGGCATTCATGAACACTGAAGCTTTCTTT
cdr3_aa: CASRGAFMNTEAFF

clone_size: -
d_call: -
j_call: TRBJ2-7
v_call: TRBV7-6
cdr3_length: 16
cdr3_nt: TGTGCCAGCAGCTTAGCGCGGAGGACTCCCGTCCACGAGCAGTACTTC
cdr3_aa: CASSLARRTPVHEQYF

clone_size: -
d_call: -
j_call: TRBJ2-1
v_call: TRBV4-2
cdr3_length: 17
cdr3_nt: TGTGCCAGCAGCCAAGAGATGGTGGCGGCCCCCTACAATGAGCAGTTCTTC
cdr3_aa: CASSQEMVAAPYNEQFF

clone_size: once
d_call: -
j_call: TRBJ2-7
v_call: TRBV5-1
cdr3_length: 16
cdr3_nt: TGCGCCAGCAGCTTGGTTGGGGGGACGGGGAGTCAGGAGCAGTACTTC
cdr3_aa: CASSLVGGTGSQEQYF

clone_size: -
d_call: TRBD1
j_call: TRBJ2-4
v_call: TRBV19
cdr3_length: 15
cdr3_nt: TGTGCCAGTAGTATAGATGGCGGGACAGGTAACATTCAGTACTTC
cdr3_aa: CASSIDGGTGNIQYF

clone_size: -
d_call: TRBD2
j_call: TRBJ2-7
v_call: TRBV5-1
cdr3_length: 16
cdr3_nt: TGCGCCAGCAGCGTTCTGGTTCGGGAGGGATCCTACGAGCAGTACTTC
cdr3_aa: CASSVLVREGSYEQYF

clone_size: once
d_call: TRBD1
j_call: TRBJ1-1
v_call: TRBV29-1
cdr3_length: 12
cdr3_nt: TGCAGCGTGAGGGACAGCTTACTTGAGGCTTTCTTT
cdr3_aa: CSVRDSLLEAFF